These 24 T cell receptor beta chains were sequenced from one sample in a study of T-cell memory formation after mild COVID-19. Via MiXCR, TCRdb re-called the 5' RACE reads, giving one row per CDR3 protein. In the table there are more than 250,000 distinct CDR3 sequences, 15% to 20% of which are singletons. The material sequenced was PBMCs or a T cell subset sorted from them (not recorded which). Source of these receptors: a man younger than 35 who had mild COVID-19 (a few samples of this study predate the infection). Cell type and time point are not known.

This clonotype was observed many times. The chain combines TRBV4-2 with TRBJ2-7, with a possible D match to TRBD2 (6 bases). V was clipped by 4 bases and J by 2 bases, with 15 bases between them. The CDR3 spans 15 residues. Germline CDR1 is LGHNA and CDR2 is YNFKEQ. Written as DNA, the CDR3 is TGTGCCAGCAGCCCCGGGACTGGGGACCCCTACGAGCAGTACTTC. Protein product: CASSPGTGDPYEQYF.

In its sample, this clonotype was seen a few times. This chain joins TRBV7-2 and TRBJ2-3, with 9 bases identical to TRBD2. From germline, CDR1 is SGHTA and CDR2 FQGNSA. The CDR3 has 16 residues. The V gene end was trimmed by 2 bases and the J gene end by 5 bases; junction bases not matched to a gene: 8. The CDR3 sequence is CASSLILAGIGDTQYF. Written as DNA, the CDR3 is TGTGCCAGCAGCTTAATCCTAGCGGGGATAGGAGATACGCAGTATTTT.

The table lists this clonotype with a count of one. This chain links TRBV20-1 with TRBJ1-2, with 7 positions matching TRBD1. Germline values: CDR1 DFQATT, CDR2 SNEGSKA (reference sequence). This CDR3 comprises 13 residues. V lost 0 bases and J lost 5; bases outside the gene matches: 3. The CDR3, as DNA: TGCAGTGCTAGAGATGGGACAGCGTATGGCTACACCTTC. Its protein product is CSARDGTAYGYTF.

The sample holds one count of this clonotype. The CDR3 sequence: CASSPAEQGGYTF. CDR3 DNA: TGTGCCAGCTCACCAGCCGAACAGGGAGGCTACACCTTC. The chain employs TRBV18 and TRBJ1-2; tentatively, D is TRBD1 (6 bases). The length of the CDR3 is 13 residues. From germline, CDR1 is KGHSH and CDR2 LQKENI. The germline V and J ends were trimmed by 2 bases and 8 bases, with 12 bases remaining between them.

Here the CDR3 DNA reads TGTGCCACCCGAAAACTCCAGGGTAGCACAGATACGCAGTATTTT. Translation gives CATRKLQGSTDTQYF. The gene calls are TRBV6-5 and TRBJ2-3, with D possibly being TRBD1 (5 bases). Germline V gives CDR1 MNHEY, CDR2 SVGAGI. There are 15 residues in the CDR3. Trimming removed 10 bases at V and 0 bases at J, with 17 bases between.

This clonotype appeared a few times. The chain joins TRBV18 to TRBJ2-2; either TRBD1 or TRBD2 may supply D (5 bases each). V gave up 4 bases and J gave up 5 bases, with 11 bases separating them. CDR1 and CDR2 (germline): KGHSH, LQKENI. CDR3 length: 14 residues. For the CDR3, the DNA is TGTGCCAGCTCACGGGACGCTAAAACCGGGGAGCTGTTTTTT. Residues: CASSRDAKTGELFF.

This clonotype was observed a few times. The chain is built from TRBV10-3 and TRBJ1-1; possible D gene TRBD1, 5 bases. Trimming took 2 bases from V and 0 from J, leaving 19 bases between them. Germline V CDR1 and CDR2: ENHRY, SYGVKD. CDR3 size: 18 residues. CDR3 in amino acids: CAISEGQGTAIMNTEAFF. In DNA form, the CDR3 reads TGTGCCATCAGTGAGGGCCAGGGCACAGCCATCATGAACACTGAAGCTTTCTTT.

V usage is TRBV5-1 and J usage is TRBJ2-7; unclear D gene. V was trimmed by 0 bases and J by 2 bases, leaving 15 bases between them. Germline V gene lookup returns CDR1 SGHRS and CDR2 YFSETQ. The CDR3 totals 16 residues. The chain's CDR3 is CASSLAEDGIPYEQYF. The CDR3 nucleotides are TGCGCCAGCAGCTTGGCCGAGGATGGGATTCCCTACGAGCAGTACTTC.

This clonotype was seen at least ten times. The J gene is TRBJ2-6, the V gene TRBV5-1; D is ambiguous. Trimming shortened V by 3 bases and J by 2 bases, and 9 bases separated the two germline ends. Germline-derived CDR1 and CDR2 are SGHRS and YFSETQ. This CDR3 comprises 15 residues. The CDR3 sequence is CASSWAAAGANVLTF. The DNA of the CDR3 is TGCGCCAGCAGCTGGGCCGCAGCTGGGGCCAACGTCCTGACTTTC.

The genes are TRBV2 and TRBJ2-4, with D possibly called TRBD1 or TRBD2 (5 bases each). Germline loops: CDR1 SNHLY, CDR2 FYNNEI. The CDR3 spans 15 residues. The V and J ends lost 3 bases and 6 bases respectively, with 15 bases between them. CDR3 coding DNA: TGTGCCAGCAGTGAGCAGGGACGAGTGGGAAACATTCAGTACTTC. This encodes CASSEQGRVGNIQYF.

The gene calls are TRBV7-9 and TRBJ1-4; 7 positions agree with TRBD1. The CDR3 sequence is 15 residues long. Germline loops: CDR1 SEHNR, CDR2 FQNEAQ (reference sequence). The V and J ends lost 5 bases and 3 bases, in that order; junction bases with no gene match: 6. CDR3 region: CASSPQGQANEKLFF. Written as DNA, the CDR3 is TGTGCCAGCAGCCCACAGGGGCAGGCTAATGAAAAACTGTTTTTT. The entire variable domain, with the rest obtained from reference TRBV7-9 and TRBJ1-4, is as follows: DTGVSQNPRHKITKRGQNVTFRCDPISEHNRLYWYRQTLGQGPEFLTYFQNEAQLEKSRLLSDRFSAERPKGSFSTLEIQRTEQGDSAMYLCASSPQGQANEKLFFGSGTQLSVL.

The V and J genes are TRBV4-1 and TRBJ2-6; D unclear. Germline CDR1 reads MGHRA; CDR2 reads YSYEKL. With 0 bases removed from V and 0 bases from J, the gap between germline ends came to 9 bases. The CDR3 runs 17 residues. CDR3 nucleotides: TGCGCCAGCAGCCAAGAATCGCCAAGCTCTGGGGCCAACGTCCTGACTTTC. This gives the protein CASSQESPSSGANVLTF.

This clonotype has a handful of counts. The rearrangement joins TRBV10-3 to TRBJ1-1, with D maybe TRBD1 (5 bases). Trimming pared 4 bases from V and 5 bases from J, leaving 8 bases between. The CDR3 is 12 residues long. Germline assignment: CDR1 ENHRY and CDR2 SYGVKD. The CDR3 here is CAISVEGTEAFF. CDR3 nucleotides: TGTGCCATCAGTGTGGAGGGGACTGAAGCTTTCTTT.

This clonotype has a count of ten or more. The V gene is TRBV11-2, the J gene TRBJ2-3; possibly TRBD2 for D (6 bases). CDR3 length: 15 residues. V dropped 5 bases and J dropped 4 bases, with 16 bases sitting between them. The germline CDR1 and CDR2 sequences are SGHAT and FQNNGV. The CDR3 DNA reads as TGTGCCAGCAGCCGCCGACTAGTTCCCCCAGATACGCAGTATTTT. This codes for CASSRRLVPPDTQYF.

V usage is TRBV20-1 and J usage is TRBJ1-2, with D maybe TRBD1 (5 bases). CDR3 size: 9 residues. Trimming pared 7 bases from V and 8 bases from J, leaving 8 bases between. The germline V gene encodes CDR1 DFQATT and CDR2 SNEGSKA (reference sequence). CDR3 in DNA: TGCAGTGGGGGGAGGGGCTACACCTTC. Protein sequence: CSGGRGYTF.

This clonotype was seen a handful of times. This rearrangement joins TRBV21-1 to TRBJ1-5; TRBD1 is taken as the D call from the table, unchecked against the DNA. TRBV21-1 is a known pseudogene. This CDR3 spans 17 amino acids. This CDR3 is CAGLGGKHHPSNQPQHF. CDR3 nucleotides: TGTGCCGGATTAGGGGGCAAACACCATCCTTCGAATCAGCCCCAGCATTTT.

CDR3 sequence (DNA): TGTGCCAGCGCCCCGCCACCAATCTCCACAGATACGCAGTATTTT. Translated, it gives CASAPPPISTDTQYF. The chain uses TRBV12-3 or TRBV12-4 and TRBJ2-3; unclear D gene. The V and J ends lost 8 bases and 2 bases respectively, with 17 bases between them. The CDR3 has 15 amino acids.

There are a few counts of this clonotype. The rearrangement joins TRBV27 to TRBJ2-5; TRBD1 matches 9 bases. V dropped 4 bases and J dropped 3; count of bases not matched to a gene: 9. Germline V gene sequence: CDR1 MNHEY, CDR2 SMNVEV (reference sequence). There are 16 residues in the CDR3. The CDR3 DNA follows: TGTGCCAGCAGTTCCCCCGGGACAGGGAAGGAAGAGACCCAGTACTTC. The encoded protein is CASSSPGTGKEETQYF.

This clonotype was observed a handful of times. The chain combines TRBV4-3 with TRBJ1-5; weak D call: TRBD1 (5 bases). The V end lost 0 bases, the J end lost 5 bases, and 11 bases lay between the germline ends. The CDR3 has 15 amino acids. Germline V gene lookup returns CDR1 LGHNA and CDR2 YSLEER. CDR3 loop: CASSQDRAGHQPQHF. CDR3 nucleotides: TGCGCCAGCAGCCAAGATAGGGCAGGGCATCAGCCCCAGCATTTT.

This clonotype was seen a handful of times. The CDR3 DNA is TGTGCCAGCAGCTTAGCGCCACTAGGCGAGCAGTACTTC. This translates into CASSLAPLGEQYF. The rearrangement links TRBV7-9 to TRBJ2-7, with D perhaps TRBD2 (5 bases). The CDR3 runs 13 residues. CDR1 is SEHNR and CDR2 is FQNEAQ in the germline V gene (reference sequence). Trimming took off 0 bases at V and 6 bases at J, with 9 bases between the two ends.

The chain combines TRBV7-2 with TRBJ2-5, with D tentatively TRBD1 (6 bases). With 4 bases removed from V and 2 bases from J, the gap between germline ends came to 17 bases. The germline V gene encodes CDR1 SGHTA and CDR2 FQGNSA. The CDR3 consists of 16 residues. This CDR3 is CASSSRKTGFQETQYF. CDR3 nucleotide sequence: TGTGCCAGCAGCTCGAGGAAAACAGGGTTTCAAGAGACCCAGTACTTC.

This clonotype has a handful of counts. CDR3 nucleotide sequence: TGTGCCAGCCCCGGGGGGGGGCGAATGAACACTGAAGCTTTCTTT. This encodes CASPGGGRMNTEAFF. V is TRBV5-5 and J is TRBJ1-1, with D possibly being TRBD1 (6 bases). This CDR3 has 15 amino acids. The V gene lost 7 bases and the J gene lost 0 bases, with 16 bases spanning the gap. Germline V gene sequence: CDR1 SGHKS, CDR2 YYEKEE (reference sequence).

In its sample, this clonotype was seen a few times. The chain carries TRBV12-3 or TRBV12-4 and TRBJ2-3; the D is unclear. CDR3 length: 11 amino acids. Trimming left V 5 bases short and J 2 bases short, with 2 bases between. The CDR3 bases are TGTGCCAGCAGTGCCACAGATACGCAGTATTTT. It yields the protein CASSATDTQYF.

CDR3 loop: CASSLNPGQGFGNEQFF. The CDR3 region has the DNA TGTGCCAGCTCACTAAACCCGGGACAGGGGTTTGGCAATGAGCAGTTCTTC. The V and J genes are TRBV18 and TRBJ2-1, with TRBD1 matching over 10 bases. With V trimmed by 4 bases and J by 6 bases, 12 bases remained unmatched. In germline, CDR1 is KGHSH, CDR2 LQKENI. This CDR3 has 17 residues.